These 9 T cell receptor beta chains came from one sample sequenced in a study of shared clonotypes between healthy human individuals. The repertoire was sequenced with immunoSEQ multiplex PCR; TCRdb's copy has only in-frame clones and lacks some. The sample contains 2 million to 2.5 million clones, roughly 93% of which appear only once. The sample taken for sequencing was naive CD4+ T cells from PBMCs. Stated subset: CD45RA+ positively selected. These receptor sequences come from a man younger than 35 in good health. Some clones in this sample may be carry-over from other donors' samples.

J is TRBJ2-5 and V is TRBV28; 14 bases map to TRBD2. CDR3 size: 17 residues. Germline V gene lookup returns CDR1 MDHEN and CDR2 SYDVKM. V dropped 3 bases and J dropped 5; count of bases not matched to a gene: 8. The CDR3 coding sequence is TGTGCCAGCAGTTTGTGGGGCGGGACTAGCGGGAGTGAGACCCAGTACTTC. Protein: CASSLWGGTSGSETQYF.

This clone was observed a single time. The chain combines TRBV7-2 with TRBJ1-3; TRBD1 might be the D (5 bases). Germline V CDR1 and CDR2: SGHTA, FQGNSA. Trimming took off 2 bases at V and 0 bases at J, with 14 bases between the two ends. The CDR3 loop spans 17 amino acids. CDR3 bases: TGTGCCAGCAGCTTACGTCGGGGAGGGGTCTCTGGAAACACCATATATTTT. Residues: CASSLRRGGVSGNTIYF.

V usage is TRBV9 and J usage is TRBJ2-3, with TRBD2 matching over 8 bases. CDR3 length equals 17 residues. From germline, CDR1 is SGDLS and CDR2 YYNGEE. V gave up 0 bases and J gave up 5 bases; unmatched junction bases: 11. The CDR3 is CASSVGGAAGVVDTQYF. CDR3 sequence (DNA): TGTGCCAGCAGCGTAGGAGGGGCAGCGGGAGTCGTAGATACGCAGTATTTT.

V gene TRBV30 combines with J gene TRBJ1-4; the D is unclear. Trimming cost V 3 bases and J 1 base, with 15 bases left between them. CDR3 size: 16 residues. Germline V gene sequence: CDR1 GTSNPN, CDR2 SVGIG (reference sequence). The CDR3: CAWRRRNGGTNEKLFF. CDR3 nucleotide sequence: TGTGCCTGGAGGCGAAGGAACGGAGGAACTAATGAAAAACTGTTTTTT.

Here the CDR3 reads CATSRDPGQGDTIYF. CDR3 DNA sequence: TGTGCCACCAGCAGAGACCCGGGACAGGGTGACACCATATATTTT. The chain links TRBV15 to TRBJ1-3; TRBD1 matches at 9 bases. Trimming at V came to 0 bases and at J to 8 bases, leaving 5 bases not matched to a gene. CDR1 is LNHNV and CDR2 is YYDKDF in the germline V gene (reference sequence). The CDR3 is made up of 15 amino acids.

The chain joins TRBV5-1 to TRBJ2-7; 8 bases are a match to TRBD2. This CDR3 comprises 15 residues. Germline V gives CDR1 SGHRS, CDR2 YFSETQ. J gave up 4 bases and V 4 bases, and 10 bases lay outside the gene matches. DNA for the CDR3: TGCGCCAGCAGCCCCGGGACTAGTTTAAAATACGAGCAGTACTTC. Its translation: CASSPGTSLKYEQYF.

The genes are TRBV15 and TRBJ2-2; the D is unclear. The CDR3 loop spans 15 amino acids. V was trimmed by 2 bases and J by 3 bases, leaving 10 bases between them. CDR1 and CDR2 (germline): LNHNV, YYDKDF (reference sequence). CDR3 nucleotide sequence: TGTGCCACCAGCAGATCCCCGACTGACACCGGGGAGCTGTTTTTT. It codes for CATSRSPTDTGELFF.

The chain uses TRBV19 and TRBJ2-2; no firm D call. The V gene's germline CDR1 is LNHDA and CDR2 SQIVND (reference sequence). The CDR3 is made up of 16 amino acids. V lost 7 bases and J 0 bases, leaving 15 bases between the germline ends. CDR3 in DNA: TGTGCCAGTACCTCTACCGGCAGCTCGAACACCGGGGAGCTGTTTTTT. It translates to CASTSTGSSNTGELFF.

The genes are TRBV6-4 and TRBJ2-7, with TRBD2 matching over 7 bases. The length of the CDR3 is 18 residues. Germline CDR1 MRHNA, CDR2 SNTAGT. The J segment lost 1 base and the V segment lost 2 bases, leaving 14 bases of the junction unmatched. CDR3 amino acids: CASSDRTSREGRSYEQYF. The CDR3 DNA sequence: TGTGCCAGCAGTGACCGCACCTCCAGGGAGGGTCGATCCTACGAGCAGTACTTC.